A single sample is the source of the 25 T cell receptor beta chains below, sequenced in a study of OX40 agonist ivuxolimab in advanced cancers. Generated by immunoSEQ multiplex PCR, the TCRdb table keeps only in-frame clones and is missing some. The data show roughly 80,000 clones, 86% seen once. The sequencing here drew on CD4+ or CD8+ T cells sorted from blood, taken in a trial of the OX40 agonist ivuxolimab. The receptors stem from an adult with an advanced solid tumor such as melanoma, head and neck, liver or kidney cancer.

V gene TRBV28 combines with J gene TRBJ2-7; no clear D. The CDR3 has 14 amino acids. Trimming removed 8 bases at V and 2 bases at J, with 16 bases between. Per the germline V gene, CDR1 is MDHEN and CDR2 is SYDVKM. CDR3 amino acids: CASRKSGLAYEQYF. The DNA of the CDR3 is TGTGCCAGCCGTAAGTCGGGCCTTGCCTACGAGCAGTACTTC.

V is TRBV6-5 and J is TRBJ1-2; tentatively, D is TRBD1 (6 bases). Germline assignment: CDR1 MNHEY and CDR2 SVGAGI. V was cut by 5 bases and J by 7 bases, with 17 bases left in between. The CDR3 runs 14 residues. The CDR3 DNA sequence: TGTGCCAGCAGTACGAGGGGGGCTGAAGCTGGCTACACCTTC. Amino acids: CASSTRGAEAGYTF.

The rearrangement joins TRBV5-1 to TRBJ2-7; D not resolved. The CDR3 is 12 amino acids. Trimming cost V 2 bases and J 7 bases, with 10 bases left between them. The germline gives CDR1 SGHRS, CDR2 YFSETQ. CDR3 amino acids: CASSFTSEEQYF. For the CDR3, the DNA is TGCGCCAGCAGCTTCACAAGCGAGGAGCAGTACTTC.

The rearrangement joins TRBV2 to TRBJ2-7, with a weak D call TRBD2 (6 bases). The V end was cut by 6 bases, the J end by 8 bases, with 11 bases between. The CDR3 spans 11 residues. Germline CDR1 and CDR2: SNHLY and FYNNEI. Written as DNA, the CDR3 is TGTGCCAGCAGCCCCGGGAGACAGCAGTACTTC. Protein sequence: CASSPGRQQYF.

V is TRBV5-4 and J is TRBJ2-7; D is ambiguous. V lost 0 bases, J lost 1 base, and 8 bases lay in between. The CDR3 sequence is 14 residues long. Germline V gives CDR1 SGHNT, CDR2 YYREEE (reference sequence). The CDR3 region has the DNA TGTGCCAGCAGCTTGGAAGTGTATTCCTACGAGCAGTACTTC. Translating it yields CASSLEVYSYEQYF.

The CDR3 region has the DNA TGTGCCAGCAGCTTACTAGCGGGGGTAGGAAGAGAGCAGTACTTC. Its protein is CASSLLAGVGREQYF. The chain employs TRBV7-2 and TRBJ2-7, with 10 bases fitting TRBD2. CDR3 length: 15 amino acids. Trimming at V came to 2 bases and at J to 7 bases, leaving 8 bases not matched to a gene. From germline, CDR1 is SGHTA and CDR2 FQGNSA.

The V and J genes are TRBV5-1 and TRBJ2-7; weak D call: TRBD2 (5 bases). Deletions cut 4 bases from V and 2 bases from J, with 22 bases between. The CDR3 is made up of 17 amino acids. The V gene's germline CDR1 is SGHRS and CDR2 YFSETQ. CDR3 protein: CASSRSGESGWPYEQYF. The CDR3, as DNA: TGCGCCAGCAGCAGAAGTGGGGAGTCTGGTTGGCCCTACGAGCAGTACTTC.

This clone was counted a single time. This rearrangement joins TRBV7-2 to TRBJ1-1, with D unresolved. CDR1 is SGHTA and CDR2 is FQGNSA in the germline V gene. The CDR3 sequence is 12 residues long. With 1 base removed from V and 10 bases from J, the gap between germline ends came to 10 bases. CDR3 DNA: TGTGCCAGCAGCTTAGGGGCATCCTCAGCTTTCTTT. The encoded protein is CASSLGASSAFF.

This chain uses TRBV5-1 with TRBJ1-1, with D perhaps matching TRBD1 (5 bases). Trimming cost V 2 bases and J 6 bases, with 17 bases left between them. CDR1 SGHRS and CDR2 YFSETQ come from the germline V gene. This CDR3 comprises 15 residues. CDR3 residues: CASSLVSTGGAEAFF. In nucleotides, the CDR3 is TGCGCCAGCAGCTTAGTATCCACAGGCGGTGCTGAAGCTTTCTTT.

The J gene is TRBJ2-2, the V gene TRBV30, with D uncertain. The CDR3 sequence is 12 residues long. V shed 0 bases and J shed 7 bases, with 6 bases lying between them. Germline CDR1 and CDR2: GTSNPN and SVGIG (reference sequence). The CDR3 DNA reads TGTGCCTGGAGTGTAAGGGACGGGGAGCTGTTTTTT. It is translated as CAWSVRDGELFF.

J is TRBJ1-5 and V is TRBV5-4; D not certain. V was trimmed by 2 bases and J by 3 bases, leaving 18 bases between them. Germline V CDR1 and CDR2: SGHNT, YYREEE (reference sequence). CDR3 length equals 17 residues. Here the CDR3 reads CASSFRMTAEDNQPQHF. The CDR3 region has the DNA TGTGCCAGCAGCTTCAGGATGACCGCAGAGGACAATCAGCCCCAGCATTTT.

The rearrangement joins TRBV9 to TRBJ2-5; D may be TRBD1 (6 bases). The CDR3 contains 13 residues. The germline gives CDR1 SGDLS, CDR2 YYNGEE. Trimming left V 0 bases short and J 5 bases short, with 8 bases between. CDR3 coding DNA: TGTGCCAGCAGCGTAGGGGGGCGGGAGACCCAGTACTTC. As protein: CASSVGGRETQYF.

This clone was observed a single time. J is TRBJ2-5 and V is TRBV7-3; 7 positions agree with TRBD2. Germline V gene lookup returns CDR1 SGHTA and CDR2 FQGTGA. CDR3 length: 13 residues. After removal of 5 bases from V and 2 bases from J, the junction contained 2 bases not matched to a gene. The CDR3: CASSRSGQETQYF. DNA for the CDR3: TGTGCCAGCAGCCGTAGCGGGCAAGAGACCCAGTACTTC.

The chain links TRBV10-3 to TRBJ1-1; D perhaps matches TRBD1 (6 bases). V lost 6 bases, J lost 10 bases, and 12 bases lay in between. Germline lookup yields CDR1 ENHRY and CDR2 SYGVKD. The CDR3 sequence is 11 residues long. The CDR3 reads CAISQGYGAFF. The DNA for the CDR3 is TGTGCCATCAGCCAGGGGTACGGAGCTTTCTTT.

The chain is built from TRBV28 and TRBJ2-1; 10 bases are a match to TRBD1. V lost 7 bases and J lost 4; bases outside the gene matches: 13. This CDR3 contains 17 residues. Germline V gene sequence: CDR1 MDHEN, CDR2 SYDVKM. The DNA for the CDR3 is TGTGCCAGCACCGCCCTGACAGGGGGCAGGGAATACAATGAGCAGTTCTTC. It specifies CASTALTGGREYNEQFF.

This clone was picked up a small number of times. CDR3 in amino acids: CAWSVGTGYNEKLFF. CDR3 DNA sequence: TGTGCCTGGAGTGTCGGGACGGGCTATAATGAAAAACTGTTTTTT. The V and J genes are TRBV30 and TRBJ1-4; D is possibly TRBD1 (5 bases). Deletions cut 0 bases from V and 4 bases from J, with 12 bases between. The length of the CDR3 is 15 residues. Looked up from germline, CDR1 is GTSNPN and CDR2 is SVGIG (reference sequence).

This chain connects TRBV2 to TRBJ1-2; TRBD1 matches at 7 bases. This CDR3 spans 14 amino acids. Looked up from germline, CDR1 is SNHLY and CDR2 is FYNNEI. With 6 bases clipped from V and 4 bases from J, the junction kept 8 bases outside the gene matches. This CDR3 reads CASRVEGAGYGYTF. The CDR3 DNA sequence: TGTGCCAGCAGAGTGGAGGGGGCTGGCTATGGCTACACCTTC.

This chain connects TRBV19 to TRBJ2-7, with D possibly matching TRBD1 (6 bases). Germline V gene sequence: CDR1 LNHDA, CDR2 SQIVND (reference sequence). The CDR3 is made up of 14 amino acids. V was pared by 7 bases and J by 4 bases, with 17 bases between. CDR3 nucleotides: TGTGCCAGTAATACGCCGGGACATAGATACGAGCAGTACTTC. It encodes CASNTPGHRYEQYF.

The chain couples TRBV15 to TRBJ2-1; 9 nucleotides line up with TRBD1. V was pared by 9 bases and J by 4 bases, with 10 bases of the junction left unmatched. Germline V gives CDR1 LNHNV, CDR2 YYDKDF (reference sequence). The CDR3 is 15 residues long. The CDR3 here is CATRSWDREYNEQFF. The CDR3 DNA reads TGTGCCACACGTTCATGGGACAGGGAGTACAATGAGCAGTTCTTC.

CDR3 nucleotide sequence: TGTGCCTCCTGGGGCAGGGATTCACCCGGGGAGCTGTTTTTT. Its translation is CASWGRDSPGELFF. This chain joins TRBV19 and TRBJ2-2; the D gene is possibly TRBD1 (5 bases). This CDR3 is 14 amino acids long. V gave up 11 bases and J gave up 6 bases, with 19 bases separating them. The germline gives CDR1 LNHDA, CDR2 SQIVND (reference sequence).

The CDR3 DNA reads as TGCGCCAGCAGCCCTAGTGGGGGAGACGAGACCCAGTACTTC. Protein product: CASSPSGGDETQYF. The chain is built from TRBV5-1 and TRBJ2-5; D tentatively reads TRBD1 or TRBD2 (5 bases each). Germline CDR1 and CDR2: SGHRS and YFSETQ. The CDR3 spans 14 residues. Trimming pared 4 bases from V and 5 bases from J, leaving 15 bases between.

This sequence joins TRBV7-9 and TRBJ1-1; the D gene is possibly TRBD1 (6 bases). CDR1 is SEHNR and CDR2 is FQNEAQ in the germline V gene (reference sequence). V dropped 2 bases and J dropped 8 bases, with 15 bases sitting between them. The CDR3 sequence is 14 residues long. DNA for the CDR3: TGTGCCAGCAGCTTATTAATGTCGGGGGGCGAAGCTTTCTTT. It yields the protein CASSLLMSGGEAFF.

In its sample, this clone was seen a few times. The chain couples TRBV5-4 to TRBJ1-2; D might be TRBD1 (5 bases). Per the germline V gene, CDR1 is SGHNT and CDR2 is YYREEE (reference sequence). The length of the CDR3 is 12 residues. With 3 bases removed from V and 12 bases from J, the gap between germline ends came to 15 bases. The chain's CDR3 is CASSWDRDSNTF. The CDR3 DNA follows: TGTGCCAGCAGCTGGGACCGGGACTCGAACACCTTC.

The chain links TRBV6-1 to TRBJ2-1; tentative D call: TRBD2 (5 bases). CDR1 and CDR2 from the germline V gene are MNHNS and SASEGT. Trimming pared 1 base from V and 3 bases from J, leaving 10 bases between. The CDR3 has 15 amino acids. The CDR3 nucleotides are TGTGCCAGCAGTGAAGTCGAGGGCATCTACAATGAGCAGTTCTTC. This sequence encodes CASSEVEGIYNEQFF.

V and J are TRBV7-2 and TRBJ2-7; D is possibly TRBD1 (5 bases). Germline CDR1 and CDR2: SGHTA and FQGNSA. The V end was cut by 2 bases, the J end by 4 bases, with 6 bases between. CDR3 length: 12 amino acids. As DNA, the CDR3 is TGTGCCAGCAGCTTACAGGGTTACGAGCAGTACTTC. Residues: CASSLQGYEQYF.